Sequencing of this T cell receptor beta chain was carried out in a study of blood T cell repertoires in COVID-19. The wider study: The United States, Italy and Spain were the sources of the acute and convalescent COVID-19 samples. Sources were T cells, B-cell-depleted T cells, or PBMCs; the material itself was cDNA or gDNA.

The CDR3 is 15 residues long. J was trimmed by 0 bases and V by 4 bases; bases with no gene match: 3. The germline V gene encodes CDR1 MNHEY and CDR2 SVGAGI. As handled by the study authors: Researchers report that nucleated cell counts were estimated from reference gene primer amplification. Data came from immunoSEQ multiplex PCR; TCRdb stores just in-frame clones and leaves some out. The D gene and trimming were derived from the DNA, and the V and J assignments and clone size from that table. Of 25,000 to 35,000 clones listed, around 92% were seen once; the top ten hold about 2.4%. The source of this sequence is a man aged 50-59 years with active COVID-19. The V gene is TRBV6-5, the J gene TRBJ2-5, with 9 bases that match TRBD2. The material sequenced was peripheral blood. The CDR3 bases are TGTGCCAGCAGTTTTAGCGGGGGACACCAAGAGACCCAGTACTTC. Residues: CASSFSGGHQETQYF.